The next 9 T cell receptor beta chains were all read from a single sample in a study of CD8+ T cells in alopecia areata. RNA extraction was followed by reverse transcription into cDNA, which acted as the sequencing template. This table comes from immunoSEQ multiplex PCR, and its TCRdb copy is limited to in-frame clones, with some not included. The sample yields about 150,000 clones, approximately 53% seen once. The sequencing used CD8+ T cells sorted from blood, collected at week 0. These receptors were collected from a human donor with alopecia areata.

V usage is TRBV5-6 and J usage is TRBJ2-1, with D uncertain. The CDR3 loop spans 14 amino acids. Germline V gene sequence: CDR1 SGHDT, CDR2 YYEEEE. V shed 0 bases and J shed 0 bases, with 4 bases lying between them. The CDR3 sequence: CASSLVSSYNEQFF. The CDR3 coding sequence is TGTGCCAGCAGCTTGGTTAGCTCCTACAATGAGCAGTTCTTC.

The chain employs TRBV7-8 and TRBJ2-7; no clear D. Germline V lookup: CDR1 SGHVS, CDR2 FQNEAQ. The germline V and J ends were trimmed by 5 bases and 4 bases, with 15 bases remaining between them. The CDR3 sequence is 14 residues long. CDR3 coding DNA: TGTGCCAGCAGCCGCAATCCGGGTTCTTACGAGCAGTACTTC. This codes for CASSRNPGSYEQYF.

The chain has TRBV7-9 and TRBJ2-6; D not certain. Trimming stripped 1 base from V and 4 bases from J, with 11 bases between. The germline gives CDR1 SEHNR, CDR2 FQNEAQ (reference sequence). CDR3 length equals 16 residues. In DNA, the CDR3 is TGTGCCAGCAGCTTAGTGTCCGGGCAAGGGGCCAACGTCCTGACTTTC. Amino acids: CASSLVSGQGANVLTF.

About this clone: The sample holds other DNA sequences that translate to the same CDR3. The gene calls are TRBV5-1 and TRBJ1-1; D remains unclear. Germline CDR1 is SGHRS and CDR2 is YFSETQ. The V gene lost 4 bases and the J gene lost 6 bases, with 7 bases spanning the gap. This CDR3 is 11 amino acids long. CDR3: CASSLGSEAFF. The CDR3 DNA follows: TGCGCCAGCAGCCTGGGCTCTGAAGCTTTCTTT.

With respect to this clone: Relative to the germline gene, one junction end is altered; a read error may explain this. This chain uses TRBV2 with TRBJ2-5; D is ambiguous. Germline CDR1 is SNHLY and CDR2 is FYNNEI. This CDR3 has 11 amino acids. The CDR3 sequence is CANSFPETQYF. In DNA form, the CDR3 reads TGTGCCAACAGTTTCCCTGAGACCCAGTACTTC. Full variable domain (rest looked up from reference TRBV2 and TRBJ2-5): EPEVTQTPSHQVTQMGQEVILRCVPISNHLYFYWYRQILGQKVEFLVSFYNNEISEKSEIFDDQFSVERPDGSNFTLKIRSTKLEDSAMYFCANSFPETQYFGPGTRLLVL.

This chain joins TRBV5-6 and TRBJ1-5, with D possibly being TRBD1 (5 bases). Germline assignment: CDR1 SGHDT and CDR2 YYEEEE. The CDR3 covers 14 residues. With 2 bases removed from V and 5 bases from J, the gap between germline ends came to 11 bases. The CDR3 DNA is TGTGCCAGCAGCTTTCAGGGCCCTTATCAGCCCCAGCATTTT. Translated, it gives CASSFQGPYQPQHF.

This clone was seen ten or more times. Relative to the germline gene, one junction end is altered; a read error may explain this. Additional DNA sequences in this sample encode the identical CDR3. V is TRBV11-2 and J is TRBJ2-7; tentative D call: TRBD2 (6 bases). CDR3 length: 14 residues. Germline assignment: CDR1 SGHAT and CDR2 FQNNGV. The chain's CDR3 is CASSQVADSYEQYF. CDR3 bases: TGCGCCAGCAGCCAAGTAGCGGACTCCTACGAGCAGTACTTC.

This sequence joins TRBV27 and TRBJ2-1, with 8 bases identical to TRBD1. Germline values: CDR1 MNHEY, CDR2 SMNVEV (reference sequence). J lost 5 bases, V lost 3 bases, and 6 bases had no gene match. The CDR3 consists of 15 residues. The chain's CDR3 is CASSFTQGANNEQFF. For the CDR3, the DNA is TGTGCCAGCAGTTTTACCCAGGGGGCGAACAATGAGCAGTTCTTC.

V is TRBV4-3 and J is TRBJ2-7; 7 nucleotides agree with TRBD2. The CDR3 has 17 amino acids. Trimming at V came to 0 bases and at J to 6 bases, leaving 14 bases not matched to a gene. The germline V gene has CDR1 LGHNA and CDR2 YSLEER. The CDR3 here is CASSQDYGRSLLLEQYF. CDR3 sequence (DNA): TGCGCCAGCAGCCAAGATTACGGGAGGTCCCTCCTCCTCGAGCAGTACTTC.